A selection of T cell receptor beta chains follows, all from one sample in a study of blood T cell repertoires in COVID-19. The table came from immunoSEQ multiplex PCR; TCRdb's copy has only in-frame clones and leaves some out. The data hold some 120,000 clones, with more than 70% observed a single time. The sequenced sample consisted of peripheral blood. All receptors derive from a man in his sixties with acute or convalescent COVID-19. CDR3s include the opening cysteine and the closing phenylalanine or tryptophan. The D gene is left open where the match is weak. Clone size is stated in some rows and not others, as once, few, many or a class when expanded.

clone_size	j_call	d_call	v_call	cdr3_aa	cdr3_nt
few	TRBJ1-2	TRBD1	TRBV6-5	CASSSQGAQGYTF	TGTGCCAGCAGTTCCCAGGGGGCGCAAGGCTACACCTTC
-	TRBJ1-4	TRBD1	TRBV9	CASSVAGQPNEKLFF	TGTGCCAGCAGCGTGGCGGGACAGCCGAATGAAAAACTGTTTTTT
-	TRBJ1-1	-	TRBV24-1	CATSALGGTEAFF	TGTGCCACCAGTGCCCTAGGGGGAACTGAAGCTTTCTTT
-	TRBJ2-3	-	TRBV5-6	CASSPWAQTNTQYF	TGTGCCAGCAGCCCCTGGGCCCAGACGAATACGCAGTATTTT
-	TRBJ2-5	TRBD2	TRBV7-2	CASRSGTSGQETQYF	TGTGCCAGCAGATCCGGGACTAGCGGACAAGAGACCCAGTACTTC
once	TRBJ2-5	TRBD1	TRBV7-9	CASSLGQEGETQYF	TGTGCCAGCAGCCTGGGACAGGAGGGAGAGACCCAGTACTTC
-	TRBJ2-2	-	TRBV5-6	CASSSHVTGTGELFF	TGTGCCAGCAGCTCCCATGTTACAGGGACCGGGGAGCTGTTTTTT
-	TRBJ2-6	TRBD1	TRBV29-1	CSVWGQGAPGANVLTF	TGCAGCGTTTGGGGACAGGGCGCTCCTGGGGCCAACGTCCTGACTTTC
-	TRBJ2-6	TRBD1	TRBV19	CASIGDRVSPGANVLTF	TGTGCCAGTATTGGGGACAGGGTTTCCCCTGGGGCCAACGTCCTGACTTTC
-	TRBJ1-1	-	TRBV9	CASSPLGSRVGTEAFF	TGTGCCAGCAGCCCCCTAGGGTCCAGGGTAGGCACTGAAGCTTTCTTT
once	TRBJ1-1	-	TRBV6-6	CASSTQGGLGASAFF	TGTGCCAGCAGTACCCAGGGAGGGCTGGGGGCTTCAGCTTTCTTT
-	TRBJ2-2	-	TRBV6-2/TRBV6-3	CASSLDGVDTGELFF	TGTGCCAGCAGTTTGGACGGGGTGGACACCGGGGAGCTGTTTTTT
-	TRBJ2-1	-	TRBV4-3	CASSRERYNEQFF	TGCGCCAGCAGCCGGGAGCGCTACAATGAGCAGTTCTTC
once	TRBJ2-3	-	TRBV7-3	CASSPRGGSTDTQYF	TGTGCCAGCAGCCCCCGGGGAGGTAGCACAGATACGCAGTATTTT
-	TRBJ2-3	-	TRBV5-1	CASSGGQAADTQYF	TGCGCCAGCAGCGGAGGGCAGGCTGCAGATACGCAGTATTTT
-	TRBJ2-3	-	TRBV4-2	CASSQDRVGTDTQYF	TGTGCCAGCAGCCAAGACCGGGTCGGCACAGATACGCAGTATTTT
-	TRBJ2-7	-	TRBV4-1	CASSQDSSVSYEQYF	TGCGCCAGCAGCCAAGATTCCAGCGTATCCTACGAGCAGTACTTC
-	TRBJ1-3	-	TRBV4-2	CASSQVQGLAGNTIYF	TGTGCCAGCAGCCAAGTGCAGGGCCTAGCTGGAAACACCATATATTTT
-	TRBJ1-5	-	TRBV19	CASRQTTDGVYQPQHF	TGTGCCAGTAGACAGACGACAGATGGGGTATATCAGCCCCAGCATTTT
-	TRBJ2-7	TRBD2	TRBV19	CASKVAGADEQYF	TGTGCCAGTAAGGTAGCGGGAGCGGACGAGCAGTACTTC
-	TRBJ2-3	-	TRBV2	CASSAQGTDTQYF	TGTGCCAGCAGTGCACAGGGCACAGATACGCAGTATTTT
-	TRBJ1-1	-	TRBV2	CASSEGLPGGTEAFF	TGTGCCAGCAGTGAGGGACTTCCCGGGGGCACTGAAGCTTTCTTT
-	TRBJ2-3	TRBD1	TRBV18	CASSPNRDRGEDTQYF	TGTGCCAGCTCGCCAAACCGGGACAGGGGCGAAGATACGCAGTATTTT
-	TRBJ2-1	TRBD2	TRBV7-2	CASGLAGLGEQFF	TGTGCCAGCGGGCTAGCGGGCCTCGGTGAGCAGTTCTTC
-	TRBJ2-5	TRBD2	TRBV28	CASRKRTRGTQYF	TGTGCCAGCAGAAAACGGACTAGGGGGACCCAGTACTTC
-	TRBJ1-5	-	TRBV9	CASSVDGGVQPQHF	TGTGCCAGCAGCGTAGATGGGGGCGTTCAGCCCCAGCATTTT
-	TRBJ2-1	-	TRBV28	CASGTGTEQFF	TGTGCCAGCGGAACAGGCACTGAGCAGTTCTTC
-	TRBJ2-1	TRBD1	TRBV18	CASSPYGTGSLISYNEQFF	TGTGCCAGCTCACCATACGGGACAGGGTCCCTTATTTCCTACAATGAGCAGTTCTTC
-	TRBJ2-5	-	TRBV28	CASSRGKETQYF	TGTGCCAGCAGTCGGGGGAAAGAGACCCAGTACTTC
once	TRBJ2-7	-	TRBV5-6	CASSLPLNYEQYF	TGTGCCAGCAGCTTGCCACTGAACTACGAGCAGTACTTC
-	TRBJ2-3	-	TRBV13	CASSEGLTDTQYF	TGTGCCAGCAGCGAGGGACTCACAGATACGCAGTATTTT
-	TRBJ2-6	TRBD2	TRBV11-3	CASSLDSRTSSGANVLTF	TGTGCCAGCAGCTTAGACTCGCGGACTAGCTCTGGGGCCAACGTCCTGACTTTC
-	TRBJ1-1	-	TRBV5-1	CASSLYPGELNTEAFF	TGCGCCAGCAGCCTGTATCCCGGGGAATTGAACACTGAAGCTTTCTTT
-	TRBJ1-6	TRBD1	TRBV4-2	CASSQGQGNSPLHF	TGTGCCAGCAGCCAAGGACAGGGAAATTCACCCCTCCACTTT
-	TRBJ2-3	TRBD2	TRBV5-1	CASSRLAGATDTQYF	TGCGCCAGCAGTCGGCTAGCGGGAGCAACAGATACGCAGTATTTT
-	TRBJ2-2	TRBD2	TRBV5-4	CASSGRVNTGELFF	TGTGCCAGCAGCGGGAGGGTTAACACCGGGGAGCTGTTTTTT
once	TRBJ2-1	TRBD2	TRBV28	CASSLIAGAIYNEQFF	TGTGCCAGCAGTTTGATAGCGGGGGCCATTTACAATGAGCAGTTCTTC
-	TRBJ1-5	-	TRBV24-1	CATSFLGGPQHF	TGTGCCACCAGTTTCCTGGGGGGGCCCCAGCATTTT
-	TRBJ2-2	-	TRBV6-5	CASSFLATDTGELFF	TGTGCCAGCAGTTTTCTCGCCACGGACACCGGGGAGCTGTTTTTT
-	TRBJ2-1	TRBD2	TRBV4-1	CASSPGLAGYNEQFF	TGCGCCAGCAGCCCAGGACTAGCGGGATACAATGAGCAGTTCTTC
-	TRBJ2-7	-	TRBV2	CASSETGYSYEQYF	TGTGCCAGCAGTGAGACAGGCTACTCCTACGAGCAGTACTTC
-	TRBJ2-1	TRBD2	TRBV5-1	CASSLGGRENEQFF	TGCGCCAGCAGCTTAGGTGGGAGGGAGAATGAGCAGTTCTTC
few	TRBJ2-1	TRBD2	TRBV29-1	CSVVYGLAATYNEQFF	TGCAGCGTCGTATACGGACTAGCGGCAACCTACAATGAGCAGTTCTTC
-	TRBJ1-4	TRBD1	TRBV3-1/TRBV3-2	CASSPHPGTGGTQVVF	TGTGCCAGCAGCCCCCATCCCGGGACAGGGGGAACGCAGGTCGTTTTT
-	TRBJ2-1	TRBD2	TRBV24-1	CATSDFRGSGYNEQFF	TGTGCCACCAGTGATTTTCGCGGGAGCGGGTACAATGAGCAGTTCTTC